A selection of T cell receptor beta chains follows, all from one sample in a study of blood T cell repertoires in COVID-19. Only in-frame clones appear in the TCRdb table, and some are missing; sequencing was by immunoSEQ multiplex PCR. The data hold fewer than 250,000 clones, with about 83% observed a single time. Material for sequencing was peripheral blood. These receptors were obtained from a man in his fifties with acute or convalescent COVID-19. Each CDR3 is given without its conserved first and last residue.

V,CDR3
TRBV6-5,ASSYRGLGYGYT
TRBV30,AWSVGDTDTQY
TRBV7-9,ASSQVWDRASGLGEKLF
TRBV25-1,ASSGGQSNEKLF
TRBV3-1/TRBV3-2,ASSQQYEQY
TRBV5-6,ASSLASLGLDGYT
TRBV9,ASSVYRDRGRSGYT
TRBV5-4,ASSTTGTGSPGFGYT
TRBV5-8,ASSGRQRPFNQPQH
TRBV18,ASSKDRDYGYT
TRBV6-1,ASSEELAGGGEQY
TRBV9,ASSVDAGSTYEQY
TRBV5-1,ASSGQGEYNSPLH
TRBV2,ASSEEDREWTGELF
TRBV29-1,SVTDWNTEAF